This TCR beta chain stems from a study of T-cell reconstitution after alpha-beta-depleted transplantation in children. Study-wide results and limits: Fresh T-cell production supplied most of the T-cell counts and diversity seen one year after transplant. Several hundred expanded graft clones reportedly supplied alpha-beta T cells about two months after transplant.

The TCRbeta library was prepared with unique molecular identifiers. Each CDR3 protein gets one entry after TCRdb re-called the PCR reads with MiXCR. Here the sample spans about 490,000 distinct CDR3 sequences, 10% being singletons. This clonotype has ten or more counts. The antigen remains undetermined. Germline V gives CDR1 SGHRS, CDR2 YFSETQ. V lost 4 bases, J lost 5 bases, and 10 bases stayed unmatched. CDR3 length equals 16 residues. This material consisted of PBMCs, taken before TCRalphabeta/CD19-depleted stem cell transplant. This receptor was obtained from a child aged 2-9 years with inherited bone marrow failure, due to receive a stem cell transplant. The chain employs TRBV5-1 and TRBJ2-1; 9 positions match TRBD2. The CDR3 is CASSRGGAGGNNEQFF. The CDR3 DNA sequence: TGCGCCAGCAGCCGTGGAGGAGCGGGAGGAAACAATGAGCAGTTCTTC.